This T cell receptor (beta chain) was recovered during a study of Graves' ophthalmopathy and Graves' hyperthyroidism. As the template, RNA transcripts were used to amplify TCR beta CDR3 regions. In the first round, RT-PCR was carried out with HTBI primers, and a multiplex PCR formed the second round. One entry per CDR3 protein results from TCRdb running MiXCR on the multiplex PCR reads. The repertoire includes more than 300,000 distinct CDR3 sequences, approximately 18% of them detected once, and roughly 2.4% sits in the top ten. Study outcomes and limitations: Using 13 signatures, a model distinguished ophthalmopathy from stable hyperthyroidism, reaching around 87% sensitivity and around 81% specificity.

This clonotype has at least ten counts. What it binds is not known. Participants with hyperthyroidism, aged 18 to 65, were newly diagnosed with under 2 months' duration. Pregnancy or lactation, uncontrolled infections and other autoimmune diseases were grounds for excluding patients. The PBMCs used were ones drawn from about 9.2 ml of fresh peripheral blood. The V gene end was trimmed by 7 bases and the J gene end by 3 bases; junction bases not matched to a gene: 6. The germline V gene has CDR1 LNHDA and CDR2 SQIVND (reference sequence). The CDR3 runs to 15 residues. V gene TRBV19 combines with J gene TRBJ2-2; 9 bases are a match to TRBD1. The source is an adult woman with stable Graves' hyperthyroidism. Sequenced material: peripheral blood. CDR3 nucleotides: TGTGCCAGTAAGAGGGACAGGGCTGACACCGGGGAGCTGTTTTTT. Translating gives CASKRDRADTGELFF.